Below, one TCR beta chain is given with its context. The sample originates from a study of blood T cell repertoires in COVID-19. The wider study: Samples representing acute and convalescent COVID-19 were sourced from the United States, Italy and Spain. T cells, B-cell-depleted T cells, or PBMCs supplied cDNA or gDNA.

As processed by the authors: Reference gene primers were amplified, and this amplification served to estimate nucleated cell counts. Sequencing was performed with immunoSEQ multiplex PCR; in TCRdb, only in-frame clones are kept and a portion is missing. V and J calls and clone size are given by that table; D and trimming were obtained from the DNA. Of 150,000 to 200,000 clones listed, approximately 88% are singletons. The sequence derives from a human donor in a cohort sampled during active COVID-19. The sequenced material came from peripheral blood.

The DNA for the CDR3 is TGCGCCAGCAGTCTCAGACTAGCGGGAATAAATTCCGGGGAGCTGTTTTTT. Its protein product is CASSLRLAGINSGELFF. The rearrangement links TRBV10-2 to TRBJ2-2; TRBD2 aligns across 11 bases. V was clipped by 5 bases and J by 6 bases; unmatched bases: 11. The CDR3 loop spans 17 amino acids. The germline V gene encodes CDR1 WSHSY and CDR2 SAAADI.